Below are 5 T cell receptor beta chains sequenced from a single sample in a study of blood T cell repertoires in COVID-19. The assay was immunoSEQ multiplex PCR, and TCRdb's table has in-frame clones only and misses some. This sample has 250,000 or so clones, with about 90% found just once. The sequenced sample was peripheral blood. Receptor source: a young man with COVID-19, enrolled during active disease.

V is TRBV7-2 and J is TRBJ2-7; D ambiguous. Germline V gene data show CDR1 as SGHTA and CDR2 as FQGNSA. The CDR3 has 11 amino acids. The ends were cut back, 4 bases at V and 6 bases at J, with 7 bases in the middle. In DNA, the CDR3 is TGTGCCAGCAGCTCCCTAGTCGAGCAGTACTTC. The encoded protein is CASSSLVEQYF.

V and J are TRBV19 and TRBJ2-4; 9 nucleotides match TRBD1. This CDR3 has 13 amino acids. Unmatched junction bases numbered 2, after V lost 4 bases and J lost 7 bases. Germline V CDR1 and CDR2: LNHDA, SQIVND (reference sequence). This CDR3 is CASSTGQGNIQYF. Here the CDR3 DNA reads TGTGCCAGTAGTACAGGACAGGGGAACATTCAGTACTTC.

The CDR3 sequence: CASSFGQLTGNTIYF. In DNA, the CDR3 is TGTGCCAGCAGCTTCGGACAGCTAACTGGAAACACCATATATTTT. The rearrangement uses TRBV5-4 and TRBJ1-3, with D perhaps TRBD1 (6 bases). The CDR3 covers 15 residues. Germline CDR1 SGHNT, CDR2 YYREEE (reference sequence). V was cut by 2 bases and J by 2 bases, with 11 bases left in between.

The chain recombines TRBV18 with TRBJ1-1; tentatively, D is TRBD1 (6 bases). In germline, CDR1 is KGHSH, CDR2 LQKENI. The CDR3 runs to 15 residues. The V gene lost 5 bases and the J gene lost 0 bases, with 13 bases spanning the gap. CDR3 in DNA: TGTGCCAGCTCAACCCGACAGGAGCTGAACACTGAAGCTTTCTTT. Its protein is CASSTRQELNTEAFF.

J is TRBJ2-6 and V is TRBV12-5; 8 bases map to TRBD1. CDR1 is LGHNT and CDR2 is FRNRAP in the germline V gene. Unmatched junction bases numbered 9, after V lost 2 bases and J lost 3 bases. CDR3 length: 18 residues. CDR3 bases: TGTGCTAGTGGTTTGAAGGACAGGGAAAGTTATGGGGCCAACGTCCTGACTTTC. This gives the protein CASGLKDRESYGANVLTF. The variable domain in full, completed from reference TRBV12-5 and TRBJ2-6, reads DARVTQTPRHKVTEMGQEVTMRCQPILGHNTVFWYRQTMMQGLELLAYFRNRAPLDDSGMPKDRFSAEMPDATLATLKIQPSEPRDSAVYFCASGLKDRESYGANVLTFGAGSRLTVL.